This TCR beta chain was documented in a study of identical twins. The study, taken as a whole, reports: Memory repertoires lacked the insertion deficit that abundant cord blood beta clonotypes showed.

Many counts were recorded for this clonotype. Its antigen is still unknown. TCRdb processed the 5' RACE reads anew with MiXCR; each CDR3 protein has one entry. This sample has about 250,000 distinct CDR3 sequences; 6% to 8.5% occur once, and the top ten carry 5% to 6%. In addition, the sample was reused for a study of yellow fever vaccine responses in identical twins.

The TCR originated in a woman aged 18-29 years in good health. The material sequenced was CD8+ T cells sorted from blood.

CDR3: CAIMVDGSGNTIYF. The CDR3 coding sequence is TGTGCCATCATGGTTGATGGCTCTGGAAACACCATATATTTT. V and J are TRBV10-3 and TRBJ1-3, with D uncertain. This CDR3 comprises 14 residues. The V end lost 7 bases, the J end lost 0 bases, and 10 bases lay between the germline ends. Germline CDR1 and CDR2: ENHRY and SYGVKD.